This T cell receptor beta chain was captured in a study of blood T cell repertoires in COVID-19. The CDR3 runs 11 residues. The V gene end was trimmed by 6 bases and the J gene end by 8 bases; junction bases not matched to a gene: 4. CDR1 and CDR2 from the germline V gene are SGHTS and YDEGEE. Repertoires were generated with immunoSEQ multiplex PCR, while TCRdb's copy carries only in-frame clones and drops some. The table records approximately 200,000 clones, 75% to 90% of them present only once. The TCR sequence derives from a woman in her thirties who had been exposed to COVID-19. The chain joins TRBV5-8 to TRBJ1-2; 7 bases are shared with TRBD1. Sequencing was carried out using PBMCs or T cells enriched from blood (not recorded which). CDR3 coding DNA: TGTGCCAGCAAAAACAGGGGCGGCTACACCTTC. Protein product: CASKNRGGYTF.